This T cell receptor beta chain comes out of a study of Tregs in tolerant kidney transplant recipients. The study's findings and limits: Tolerant patients' donor-specific Tregs expanded beyond overall Tregs, suggesting antigen-driven growth. Validation in larger populations is needed because few patients were studied.

A remark on this clone: Its antigen is currently unknown.

The assay was immunoSEQ multiplex PCR, and TCRdb's table has in-frame clones only and misses some. Among 110,000 or so clones listed, around 91% were seen once. The CDR3 sequence is 13 residues long. CDR1 is MGHDK and CDR2 is SYGVNS in the germline V gene. V was cut by 7 bases and J by 8 bases, with 14 bases left in between. This receptor was identified in a human donor who received a combined kidney and bone marrow transplant. Source: CD4+ T cells from blood, taken before the transplant. The chain employs TRBV25-1 and TRBJ1-4; possible D gene TRBD1, 6 bases. CDR3 region: CASTRDTGEKLFF. The CDR3 coding sequence is TGTGCCAGCACCAGGGACACTGGGGAAAAACTGTTTTTT.